These 5 T cell receptor beta chains originate from one sample sequenced in a study of T-cell memory formation after mild COVID-19. Via MiXCR, TCRdb re-called the 5' RACE reads, giving one row per CDR3 protein. Of over 300,000 distinct CDR3 sequences listed, less than 25% are singletons. The specimen was PBMCs or a T cell subset sorted from them (not recorded which). The receptors shown here come from a man aged 18-30 years who had mild COVID-19 (a few samples of this study predate the infection). Cell type and time point are not known.

The J gene is TRBJ2-2, the V gene TRBV5-6, with D uncertain. V lost 1 base, J lost 0 bases, and 7 bases lay in between. The CDR3 consists of 15 residues. CDR1 is SGHDT and CDR2 is YYEEEE in the germline V gene. Here the CDR3 reads CASSLRRPNTGELFF. Here the CDR3 DNA reads TGTGCCAGCAGCTTGAGACGGCCGAACACCGGGGAGCTGTTTTTT.

J is TRBJ2-2 and V is TRBV10-1; D possibly matches TRBD1 or TRBD2 (5 bases each). Germline lookup yields CDR1 WNHNN and CDR2 SYGVQD (reference sequence). Trimming took 6 bases from V and 4 from J, leaving 9 bases between them. The CDR3 contains 13 residues. CDR3 nucleotides: TGCGCCAGCAGAAGGGACGGCACCGGGGAGCTGTTTTTT. This sequence encodes CASRRDGTGELFF.

The chain recombines TRBV7-9 with TRBJ1-1; D remains unclear. The CDR3 contains 15 residues. Between the trimmed V and J ends, which lost 0 bases and 3 bases, there was a span of 11 bases. The germline V gene has CDR1 SEHNR and CDR2 FQNEAQ (reference sequence). CDR3 DNA: TGTGCCAGCAGCTTAGCGCGTGGCGCCGACACTGAAGCTTTCTTT. Translating it yields CASSLARGADTEAFF.

This clonotype was recorded many times. This sequence joins TRBV11-2 and TRBJ2-3; D tentatively fits TRBD1 or TRBD2 (7 bases each). The V gene's germline CDR1 is SGHAT and CDR2 FQNNGV. The V gene lost 5 bases and the J gene lost 6 bases, with 12 bases spanning the gap. This CDR3 has 13 amino acids. CDR3 in amino acids: CASSQGEGDTQYF. Here the CDR3 DNA reads TGTGCCAGCAGCCAGGGGGAGGGGGATACGCAGTATTTT.

The chain couples TRBV7-3 to TRBJ2-3; no reliable D call. The CDR3 length is 13 residues. Trimming took off 5 bases at V and 5 bases at J, with 11 bases between the two ends. CDR1 and CDR2 (germline): SGHTA, FQGTGA. The CDR3 DNA reads as TGTGCCAGCAGCCCCCCAGGCATAGATACGCAGTATTTT. Encoded protein: CASSPPGIDTQYF.